The next 3 T cell receptor beta chains were all read from a single sample in a study of long-term antiretroviral therapy in people with HIV. Survey-level immunoSEQ v3.0 assays were run. Assay used: immunoSEQ multiplex PCR; TCRdb lists only in-frame clones, some missing. The table includes about 33,000 clones, roughly 95% detected once. Sequenced material: unsorted PBMCs, taken 6.5 to 6.9 years after starting antiretroviral therapy. Receptors originate from a man aged 25-45 years with HIV.

The chain employs TRBV2 and TRBJ2-2, with TRBD2 matching over 8 bases. V lost 4 bases to trimming and J lost 4 bases; unmatched junction nucleotides: 8. Germline CDR1 is SNHLY and CDR2 is FYNNEI. The CDR3 has 16 residues. The CDR3: CASSGRGVLLTGELFF. DNA for the CDR3: TGTGCCAGCAGTGGGCGGGGGGTACTCCTCACCGGGGAGCTGTTTTTT.

J is TRBJ1-6 and V is TRBV10-3; D ambiguous. CDR1 and CDR2 (germline): ENHRY, SYGVKD. CDR3 length: 12 residues. Trimming shortened V by 7 bases and J by 9 bases, and 10 bases separated the two germline ends. CDR3 sequence reads: CAINSGSSPLHF. The CDR3 bases are TGTGCCATCAACTCTGGATCTTCACCCCTCCACTTT.

The chain recombines TRBV27 with TRBJ2-7, with D perhaps matching TRBD1 (6 bases). Germline V gives CDR1 MNHEY, CDR2 SMNVEV (reference sequence). Trimming left V 5 bases short and J 4 bases short, with 15 bases between. This CDR3 is built from 14 residues. CDR3 DNA: TGTGCCAGCAGTACAGGGATAGGAAGATACGAGCAGTACTTC. Translating it yields CASSTGIGRYEQYF.